These 11 T cell receptor beta chains originate from one sample sequenced in a study of radiation and T cells in renal cell carcinoma. The repertoire was sequenced with immunoSEQ multiplex PCR; TCRdb's copy has only in-frame clones and lacks some. The sample shows some 120,000 clones, approximately 80% of them seen only once. Time point in this sample: baseline pretreatment blood. The sample's treatment: 15 Gy SBRT to primary tumor, nephrectomy 4 weeks later. The source material was blood, sampled from a patient whose treatment included radiotherapy and nephrectomy. All receptors derive from a woman aged 55-69 years with renal cell carcinoma.

This clone has only a few counts. J is TRBJ1-4 and V is TRBV29-1; D unresolved. Per germline, CDR1 SQVTM and CDR2 ANQGSEA. This CDR3 comprises 13 residues. Trimming shortened V by 3 bases and J by 5 bases, and 10 bases separated the two germline ends. Here the CDR3 DNA reads TGCAGCGTTGAGGAGCCGCGAAATGAAAAACTGTTTTTT. It translates to CSVEEPRNEKLFF.

CDR3 bases: TGTGCCAGCAGCCAGGACCTCCCCTACGAGCAGTACTTC. Its protein product is CASSQDLPYEQYF. The V and J genes are TRBV9 and TRBJ2-7; D gene unclear. The length of the CDR3 is 13 residues. Trimming took 4 bases from V and 2 from J, leaving 10 bases between them. Germline lookup yields CDR1 SGDLS and CDR2 YYNGEE.

The rearrangement joins TRBV11-3 to TRBJ1-3; D might be TRBD1 (5 bases). The length of the CDR3 is 14 residues. Trimming took off 2 bases at V and 2 bases at J, with 7 bases between the two ends. CDR1 SGHNT and CDR2 YENEEA come from the germline V gene. The CDR3 DNA sequence: TGTGCCAGCAGCTTAAGGGGCCCTGGAAACACCATATATTTT. It is translated as CASSLRGPGNTIYF.

This clone was seen a handful of times. The CDR3 bases are TGTGCCAGCAGCCAGCGGGGCTTGACGAACACCGGGGAGCTGTTTTTT. Its translation: CASSQRGLTNTGELFF. V usage is TRBV11-3 and J usage is TRBJ2-2, with 7 bases that match TRBD2. V gave up 5 bases and J gave up 0 bases; unmatched junction bases: 6. Germline V gene lookup returns CDR1 SGHNT and CDR2 YENEEA. The CDR3 is 16 residues long.

The chain carries TRBV7-2 and TRBJ1-4; 10 bases line up with TRBD1. CDR1 and CDR2 from the germline V gene are SGHTA and FQGNSA. The CDR3 loop spans 15 amino acids. The V gene end was trimmed by 5 bases and the J gene end by 2 bases; junction bases not matched to a gene: 2. The CDR3 DNA sequence: TGTGCCAGCAGCGACAGGGGGCCCACTAATGAAAAACTGTTTTTT. Protein sequence: CASSDRGPTNEKLFF.

The V and J genes are TRBV9 and TRBJ2-1; D gene unclear. CDR1 is SGDLS, CDR2 YYNGEE, per germline. CDR3 length equals 15 residues. Deletions cut 3 bases from V and 1 base from J, with 11 bases between. The CDR3 DNA reads TGTGCCAGCAGCGCTTCATCTTCGTCCTACAATGAGCAGTTCTTC. This translates into CASSASSSSYNEQFF.

This clone has more than one count but fewer than ten. The V and J genes are TRBV18 and TRBJ1-4, with D uncertain. V lost 6 bases and J 8 bases, leaving 16 bases between the germline ends. The CDR3 loop spans 14 amino acids. Germline V gives CDR1 KGHSH, CDR2 LQKENI. CDR3 sequence reads: CASSLSDGEEKLFF. CDR3 in DNA: TGTGCCAGCTCGTTGTCGGACGGGGAGGAAAAACTGTTTTTT.

The chain has TRBV5-1 and TRBJ2-1; 11 bases fit TRBD2. Trimming at V came to 2 bases and at J to 6 bases, leaving 4 bases not matched to a gene. The CDR3 extends over 15 amino acids. Per the germline V gene, CDR1 is SGHRS and CDR2 is YFSETQ. The CDR3: CASSFTSGRINEQFF. In DNA form, the CDR3 reads TGCGCCAGCAGCTTCACTAGCGGGAGAATCAATGAGCAGTTCTTC.

Only one count was recorded for this clone. The chain couples TRBV28 to TRBJ2-3, with 9 bases identical to TRBD1. Germline V gene lookup returns CDR1 MDHEN and CDR2 SYDVKM. This CDR3 contains 14 residues. V gave up 4 bases and J gave up 5 bases; unmatched junction bases: 4. CDR3 sequence reads: CASSSTGGGDTQYF. In nucleotides, the CDR3 is TGTGCCAGCAGTTCCACAGGGGGCGGAGATACGCAGTATTTT.

The rearrangement uses TRBV6-1 and TRBJ1-5; 7 bases are shared with TRBD1. Germline loops: CDR1 MNHNS, CDR2 SASEGT. The CDR3 has 13 residues. Trimming took 6 bases from V and 6 from J; bases not matched to a gene: 5. Here the CDR3 reads CASSQGVRQPQHF. CDR3 sequence (DNA): TGTGCCAGCAGCCAGGGGGTCCGTCAGCCCCAGCATTTT.

This clone was seen once. This chain links TRBV5-6 with TRBJ2-7; no clear D gene. CDR3 length: 14 residues. In germline, CDR1 is SGHDT, CDR2 YYEEEE. V was pared by 0 bases and J by 1 base, with 8 bases between. CDR3 protein: CASSLVAPSYEQYF. CDR3 DNA: TGTGCCAGCAGCTTGGTCGCTCCATCCTACGAGCAGTACTTC. Full variable domain (outside the CDR3, taken from reference TRBV5-6 and TRBJ2-7): DAGVTQSPTHLIKTRGQQVTLRCSPKSGHDTVSWYQQALGQGPQFIFQYYEEEERQRGNFPDRFSGHQFPNYSSELNVNALLLGDSALYLCASSLVAPSYEQYFGPGTRLTVT.